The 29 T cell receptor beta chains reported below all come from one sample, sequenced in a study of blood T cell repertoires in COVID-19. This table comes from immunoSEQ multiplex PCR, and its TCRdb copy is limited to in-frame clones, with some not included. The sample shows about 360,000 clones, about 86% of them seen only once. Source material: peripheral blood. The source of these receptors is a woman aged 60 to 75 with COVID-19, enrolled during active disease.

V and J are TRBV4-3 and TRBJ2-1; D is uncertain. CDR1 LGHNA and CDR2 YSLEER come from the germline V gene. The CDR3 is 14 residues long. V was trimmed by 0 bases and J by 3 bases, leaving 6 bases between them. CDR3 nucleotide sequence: TGCGCCAGCAGCCAAGAGATAGTCTACAATGAGCAGTTCTTC. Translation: CASSQEIVYNEQFF.

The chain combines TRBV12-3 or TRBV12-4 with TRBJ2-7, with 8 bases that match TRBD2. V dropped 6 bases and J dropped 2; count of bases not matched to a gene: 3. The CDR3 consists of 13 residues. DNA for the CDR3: TGTGCCAGCAGCCGTAGCGGGGCCTACGAGCAGTACTTC. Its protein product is CASSRSGAYEQYF.

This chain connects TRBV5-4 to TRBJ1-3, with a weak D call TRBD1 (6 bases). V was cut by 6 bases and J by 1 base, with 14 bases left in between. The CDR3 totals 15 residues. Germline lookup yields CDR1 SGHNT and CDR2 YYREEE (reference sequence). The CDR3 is CASKDSPFSGNTIYF. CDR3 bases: TGTGCCAGCAAGGACAGCCCCTTTTCTGGAAACACCATATATTTT. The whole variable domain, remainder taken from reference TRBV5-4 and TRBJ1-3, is ETGVTQSPTHLIKTRGQQVTLRCSSQSGHNTVSWYQQALGQGPQFIFQYYREEENGRGNFPPRFSGLQFPNYSSELNVNALELDDSALYLCASKDSPFSGNTIYFGEGSWLTVV.

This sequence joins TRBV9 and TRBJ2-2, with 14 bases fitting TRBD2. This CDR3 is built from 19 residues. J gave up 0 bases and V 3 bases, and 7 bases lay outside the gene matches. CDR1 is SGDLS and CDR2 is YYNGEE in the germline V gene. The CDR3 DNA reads TGTGCCAGCAGCGCTCCGGGACTAGCGGGGGTCCCGAACACCGGGGAGCTGTTTTTT. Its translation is CASSAPGLAGVPNTGELFF.

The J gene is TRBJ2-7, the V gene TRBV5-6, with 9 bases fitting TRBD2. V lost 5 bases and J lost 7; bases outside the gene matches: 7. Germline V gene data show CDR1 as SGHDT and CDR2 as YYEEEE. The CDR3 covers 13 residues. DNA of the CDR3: TGTGCCAGCAGGGTAGCGGGGGCCGGGGAGCAGTACTTC. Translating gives CASRVAGAGEQYF.

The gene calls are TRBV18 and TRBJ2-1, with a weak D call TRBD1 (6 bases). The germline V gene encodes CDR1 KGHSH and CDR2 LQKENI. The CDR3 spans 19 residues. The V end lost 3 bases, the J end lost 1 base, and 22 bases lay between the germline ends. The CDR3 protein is CASSPLALTGIKSYNEQFF. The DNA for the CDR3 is TGTGCCAGCTCACCCCTGGCCTTAACAGGGATCAAGTCCTACAATGAGCAGTTCTTC. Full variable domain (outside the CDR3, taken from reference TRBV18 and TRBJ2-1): NAGVMQNPRHLVRRRGQEARLRCSPMKGHSHVYWYRQLPEEGLKFMVYLQKENIIDESGMPKERFSAEFPKEGPSILRIQQVVRGDSAAYFCASSPLALTGIKSYNEQFFGPGTRLTVL.

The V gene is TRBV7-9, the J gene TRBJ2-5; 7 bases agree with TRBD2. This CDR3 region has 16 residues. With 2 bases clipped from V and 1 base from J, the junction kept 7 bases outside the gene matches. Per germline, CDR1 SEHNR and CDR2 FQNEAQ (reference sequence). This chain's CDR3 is CASSLSSASGQETQYF. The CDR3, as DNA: TGTGCCAGCAGCTTATCTAGTGCTAGCGGCCAAGAGACCCAGTACTTC.

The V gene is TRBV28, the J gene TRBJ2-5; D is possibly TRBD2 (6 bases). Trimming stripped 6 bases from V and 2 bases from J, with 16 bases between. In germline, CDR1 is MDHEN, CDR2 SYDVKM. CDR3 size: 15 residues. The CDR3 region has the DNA TGTGCCAGCAGCTCTCGCGCGGGGTTTCAAGAGACCCAGTACTTC. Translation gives CASSSRAGFQETQYF.

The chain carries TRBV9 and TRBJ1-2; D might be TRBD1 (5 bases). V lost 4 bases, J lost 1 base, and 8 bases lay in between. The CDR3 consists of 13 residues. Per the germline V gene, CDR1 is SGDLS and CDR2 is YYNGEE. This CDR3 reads CASSPDSNYGYTF. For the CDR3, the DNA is TGTGCCAGCAGCCCAGACAGTAACTATGGCTACACCTTC.

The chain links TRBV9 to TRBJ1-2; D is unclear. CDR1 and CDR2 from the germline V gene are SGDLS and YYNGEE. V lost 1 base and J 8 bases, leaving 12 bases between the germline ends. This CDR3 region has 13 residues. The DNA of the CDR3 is TGTGCCAGCAGCGTAAGCGGATCTAGGGGCTACACCTTC. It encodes CASSVSGSRGYTF.

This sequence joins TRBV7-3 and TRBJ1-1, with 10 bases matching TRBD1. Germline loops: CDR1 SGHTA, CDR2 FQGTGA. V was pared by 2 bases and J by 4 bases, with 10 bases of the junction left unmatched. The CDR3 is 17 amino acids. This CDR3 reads CASSLGTGVSFGTEAFF. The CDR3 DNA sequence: TGTGCCAGCAGCTTAGGGACAGGGGTATCTTTTGGCACTGAAGCTTTCTTT.

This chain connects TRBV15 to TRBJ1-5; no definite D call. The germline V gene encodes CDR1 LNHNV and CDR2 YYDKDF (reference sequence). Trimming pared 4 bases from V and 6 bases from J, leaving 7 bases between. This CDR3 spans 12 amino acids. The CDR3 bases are TGTGCCACCAGCAATCTAGGTCAGCCCCAGCATTTT. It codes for CATSNLGQPQHF.

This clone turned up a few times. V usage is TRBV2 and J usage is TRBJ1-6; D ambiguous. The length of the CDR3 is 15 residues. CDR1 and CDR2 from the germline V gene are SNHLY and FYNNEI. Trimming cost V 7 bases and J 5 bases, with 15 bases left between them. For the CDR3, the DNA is TGTGCCAGCAAGATTCGGACGGGAGATAATTCACCCCTCCACTTT. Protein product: CASKIRTGDNSPLHF.

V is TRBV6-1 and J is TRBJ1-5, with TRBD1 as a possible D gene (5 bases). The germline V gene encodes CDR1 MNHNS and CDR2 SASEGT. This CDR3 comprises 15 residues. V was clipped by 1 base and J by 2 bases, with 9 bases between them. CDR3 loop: CASSEVRGGNQPQHF. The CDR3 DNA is TGTGCCAGCAGTGAAGTAAGGGGCGGCAATCAGCCCCAGCATTTT.

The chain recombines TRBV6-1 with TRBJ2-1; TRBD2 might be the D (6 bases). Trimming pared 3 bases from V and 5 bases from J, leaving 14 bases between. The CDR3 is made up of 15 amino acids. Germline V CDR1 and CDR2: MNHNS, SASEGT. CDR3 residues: CASSEPAGSDNEQFF. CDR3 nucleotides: TGTGCCAGCAGTGAGCCGGCGGGGAGCGACAATGAGCAGTTCTTC.

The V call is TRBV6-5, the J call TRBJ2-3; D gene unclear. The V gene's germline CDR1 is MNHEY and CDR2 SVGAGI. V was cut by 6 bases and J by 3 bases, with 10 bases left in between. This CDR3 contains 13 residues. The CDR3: CASRTRGTDTQYF. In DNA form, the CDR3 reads TGTGCCAGCAGAACCAGAGGTACAGATACGCAGTATTTT.

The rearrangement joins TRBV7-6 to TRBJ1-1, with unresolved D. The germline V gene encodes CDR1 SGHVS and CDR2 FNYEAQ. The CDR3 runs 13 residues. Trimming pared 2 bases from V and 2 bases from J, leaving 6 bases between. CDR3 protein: CASSLQENTEAFF. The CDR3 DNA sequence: TGTGCCAGCAGCTTACAGGAAAACACTGAAGCTTTCTTT. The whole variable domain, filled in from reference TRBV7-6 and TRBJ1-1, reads GAGVSQSPRYKVTKRGQDVALRCDPISGHVSLYWYRQALGQGPEFLTYFNYEAQQDKSGLPNDRFSAERPEGSISTLTIQRTEQRDSAMYRCASSLQENTEAFFGQGTRLTVV.

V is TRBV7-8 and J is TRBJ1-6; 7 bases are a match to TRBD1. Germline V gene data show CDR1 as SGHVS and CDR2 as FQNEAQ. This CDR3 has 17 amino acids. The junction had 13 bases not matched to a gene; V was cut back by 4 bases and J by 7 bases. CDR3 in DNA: TGTGCCAGCAGCTCAATAGGCAGGGGGATGCTCAATTCACCCCTCCACTTT. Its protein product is CASSSIGRGMLNSPLHF. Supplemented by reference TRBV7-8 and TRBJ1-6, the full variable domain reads GAGVSQSPRYKVAKRGQDVALRCDPISGHVSLFWYQQALGQGPEFLTYFQNEAQLDKSGLPSDRFFAERPEGSVSTLKIQRTQQEDSAVYLCASSSIGRGMLNSPLHFGNGTRLTVT.

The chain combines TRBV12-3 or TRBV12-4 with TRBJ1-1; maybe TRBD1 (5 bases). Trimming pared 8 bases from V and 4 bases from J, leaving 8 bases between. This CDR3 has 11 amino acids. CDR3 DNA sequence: TGTGCCAGCTGGGGGGGCACTGAAGCTTTCTTT. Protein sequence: CASWGGTEAFF.

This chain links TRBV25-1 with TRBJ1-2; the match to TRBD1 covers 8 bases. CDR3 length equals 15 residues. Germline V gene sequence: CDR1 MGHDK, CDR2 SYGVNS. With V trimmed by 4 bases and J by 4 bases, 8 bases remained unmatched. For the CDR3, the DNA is TGTGCCAGCAGTGGATGGGACAGGAGAACCTATGGCTACACCTTC. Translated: CASSGWDRRTYGYTF.

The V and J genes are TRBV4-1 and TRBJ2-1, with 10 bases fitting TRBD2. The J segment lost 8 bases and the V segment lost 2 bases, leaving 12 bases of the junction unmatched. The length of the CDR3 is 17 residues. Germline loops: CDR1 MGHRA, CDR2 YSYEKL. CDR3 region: CASSQLLAGATGDEQFF. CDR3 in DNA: TGCGCCAGCAGCCAATTGCTAGCGGGGGCCACAGGTGATGAGCAGTTCTTC.

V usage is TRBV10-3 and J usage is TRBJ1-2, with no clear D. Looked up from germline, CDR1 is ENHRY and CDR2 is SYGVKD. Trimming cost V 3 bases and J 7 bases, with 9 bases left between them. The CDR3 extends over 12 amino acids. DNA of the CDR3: TGTGCCATCAGTGAAACAAAGCGTGGCTACACCTTC. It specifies CAISETKRGYTF.

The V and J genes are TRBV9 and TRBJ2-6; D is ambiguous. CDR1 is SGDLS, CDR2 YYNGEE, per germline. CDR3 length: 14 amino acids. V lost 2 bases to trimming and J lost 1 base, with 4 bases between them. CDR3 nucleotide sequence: TGTGCCAGCAGCGTCCGGTCTGGGGCCAACGTCCTGACTTTC. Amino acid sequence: CASSVRSGANVLTF. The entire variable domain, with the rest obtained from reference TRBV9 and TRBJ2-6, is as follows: DSGVTQTPKHLITATGQRVTLRCSPRSGDLSVYWYQQSLDQGLQFLIQYYNGEERAKGNILERFSAQQFPDLHSELNLSSLELGDSALYFCASSVRSGANVLTFGAGSRLTVL.

The CDR3 here is CASSTPGEVSGYTF. The CDR3 bases are TGTGCCAGTAGTACCCCCGGGGAGGTCTCTGGCTACACCTTC. This chain uses TRBV19 with TRBJ1-2; D gene unclear. V dropped 4 bases and J dropped 7 bases, with 16 bases sitting between them. The length of the CDR3 is 14 residues. Germline V CDR1 and CDR2: LNHDA, SQIVND (reference sequence).

The DNA of the CDR3 is TGTGCCAGTAGTATAGGGGACAGAATGTACAATGAGCAGTTCTTC. Translating it yields CASSIGDRMYNEQFF. The V and J genes are TRBV19 and TRBJ2-1; 7 nucleotides agree with TRBD1. The J segment lost 4 bases and the V segment lost 1 base, leaving 4 bases of the junction unmatched. The CDR3 has 15 residues. Germline V gives CDR1 LNHDA, CDR2 SQIVND (reference sequence).

The CDR3 DNA is TGCGCCAGCGGTCGCAGGGGCAATGAGCAGTTCTTC. This encodes CASGRRGNEQFF. The gene calls are TRBV10-1 and TRBJ2-1; a weak D match, TRBD1 (6 bases). CDR3 length: 12 residues. Looked up from germline, CDR1 is WNHNN and CDR2 is SYGVQD (reference sequence). The V and J ends lost 8 bases and 6 bases respectively, with 11 bases between them.

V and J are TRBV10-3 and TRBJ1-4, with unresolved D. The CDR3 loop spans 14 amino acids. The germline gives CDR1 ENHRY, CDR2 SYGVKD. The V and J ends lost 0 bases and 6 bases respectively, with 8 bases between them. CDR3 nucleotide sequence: TGTGCCATCAGTGAGTCTGGCTCCTATGAAAAACTGTTTTTT. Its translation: CAISESGSYEKLFF.

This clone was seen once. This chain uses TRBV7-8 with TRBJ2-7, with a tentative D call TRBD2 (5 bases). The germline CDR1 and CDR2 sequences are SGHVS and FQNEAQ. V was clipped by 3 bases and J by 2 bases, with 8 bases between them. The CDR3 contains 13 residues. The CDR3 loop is CASSFDYPYEQYF. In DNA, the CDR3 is TGTGCCAGCAGCTTCGACTACCCCTACGAGCAGTACTTC. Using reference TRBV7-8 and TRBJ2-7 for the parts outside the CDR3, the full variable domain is GAGVSQSPRYKVAKRGQDVALRCDPISGHVSLFWYQQALGQGPEFLTYFQNEAQLDKSGLPSDRFFAERPEGSVSTLKIQRTQQEDSAVYLCASSFDYPYEQYFGPGTRLTVT.

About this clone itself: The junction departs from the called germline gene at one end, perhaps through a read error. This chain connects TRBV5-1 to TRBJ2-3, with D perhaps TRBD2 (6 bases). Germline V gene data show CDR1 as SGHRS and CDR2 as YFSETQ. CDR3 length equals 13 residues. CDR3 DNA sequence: TGCGCCAGCAGCCTCAGGTTGGAGGGGCCTCTTAATTTT. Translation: CASSLRLEGPLNF.